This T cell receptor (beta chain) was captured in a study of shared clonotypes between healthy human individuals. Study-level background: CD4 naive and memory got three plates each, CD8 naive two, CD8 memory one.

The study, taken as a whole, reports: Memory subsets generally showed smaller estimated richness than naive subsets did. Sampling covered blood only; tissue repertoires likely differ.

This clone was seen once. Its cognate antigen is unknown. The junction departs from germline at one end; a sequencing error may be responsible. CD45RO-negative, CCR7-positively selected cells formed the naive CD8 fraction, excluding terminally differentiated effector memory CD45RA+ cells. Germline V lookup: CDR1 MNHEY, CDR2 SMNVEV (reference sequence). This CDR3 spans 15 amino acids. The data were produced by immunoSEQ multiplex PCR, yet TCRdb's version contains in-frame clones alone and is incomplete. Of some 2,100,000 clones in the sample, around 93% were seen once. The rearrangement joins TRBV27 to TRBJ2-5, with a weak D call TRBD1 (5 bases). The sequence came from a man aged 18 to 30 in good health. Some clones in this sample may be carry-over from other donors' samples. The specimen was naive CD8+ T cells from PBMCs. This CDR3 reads CASSPPTDPQGTQYF. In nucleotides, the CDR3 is TGTGCCAGCAGTCCACCGACAGACCCTCAAGGGACCCAGTACTTC.